This T cell receptor beta chain is drawn from a study of T cell responses to AZD1222 COVID-19 vaccine. CDR1 and CDR2 (germline): LGHDT, YNNKEL (reference sequence). The CDR3 is made up of 11 amino acids. Deletions cut 3 bases from V and 9 bases from J, with 6 bases between. Turning to this clone: Its cognate antigen is unknown.

Study findings and constraints: Only a handful of individuals given AZD1222 were seropositive at baseline.

Repertoires were generated with immunoSEQ multiplex PCR, while TCRdb's copy carries only in-frame clones and drops some. Of roughly 54,000 clones listed, 89% were seen once; the top ten hold about 14%. Source: peripheral blood, taken 28 days after the second AZD1222 dose. The V gene is TRBV3-1 (or the pseudogene TRBV3-2), the J gene TRBJ2-1; a weak D match, TRBD1 (5 bases). This receptor was taken from an adult who received the AZD1222 COVID-19 vaccine. Here the CDR3 reads CASSHRGEQFF. The CDR3 bases are TGTGCCAGCAGCCATAGGGGTGAGCAGTTCTTC.